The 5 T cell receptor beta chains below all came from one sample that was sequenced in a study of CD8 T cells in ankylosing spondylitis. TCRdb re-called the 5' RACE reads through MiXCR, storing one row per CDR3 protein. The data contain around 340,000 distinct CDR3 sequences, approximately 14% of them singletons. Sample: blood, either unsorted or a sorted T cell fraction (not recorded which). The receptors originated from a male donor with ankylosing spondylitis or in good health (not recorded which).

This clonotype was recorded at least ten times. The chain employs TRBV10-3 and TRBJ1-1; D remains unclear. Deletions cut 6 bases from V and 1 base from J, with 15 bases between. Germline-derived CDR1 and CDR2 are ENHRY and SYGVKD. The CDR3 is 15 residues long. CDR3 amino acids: CAIRAYTEANTEAFF. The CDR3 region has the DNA TGTGCCATCAGAGCTTACACGGAGGCGAACACTGAAGCTTTCTTT.

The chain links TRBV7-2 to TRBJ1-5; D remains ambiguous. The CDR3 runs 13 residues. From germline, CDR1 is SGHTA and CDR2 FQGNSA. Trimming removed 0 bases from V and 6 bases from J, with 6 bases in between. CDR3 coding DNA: TGTGCCAGCAGCTTAGCCGTTCTTCAGCCCCAGCATTTT. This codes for CASSLAVLQPQHF.

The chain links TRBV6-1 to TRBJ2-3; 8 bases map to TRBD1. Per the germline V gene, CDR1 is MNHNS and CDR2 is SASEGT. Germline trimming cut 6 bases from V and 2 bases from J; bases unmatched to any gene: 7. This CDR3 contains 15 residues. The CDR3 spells CASSPGQGYTDTQYF. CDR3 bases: TGTGCCAGCAGCCCTGGACAGGGATACACAGATACGCAGTATTTT.

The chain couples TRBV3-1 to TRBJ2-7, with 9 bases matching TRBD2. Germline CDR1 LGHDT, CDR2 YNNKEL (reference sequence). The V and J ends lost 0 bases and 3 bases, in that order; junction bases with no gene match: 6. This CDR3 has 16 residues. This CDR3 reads CASSQEPSGVLYEQYF. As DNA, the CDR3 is TGTGCCAGCAGCCAAGAGCCTAGCGGGGTTCTCTACGAGCAGTACTTC.

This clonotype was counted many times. CDR3 amino acids: CSAPLSEGTQYF. The CDR3 coding sequence is TGCAGCGCCCCCCTCAGCGAGGGGACGCAGTATTTT. This sequence joins TRBV29-1 and TRBJ2-3; D assignment may be TRBD1 or TRBD2 (5 bases each). From germline, CDR1 is SQVTM and CDR2 ANQGSEA. Trimming left V 7 bases short and J 9 bases short, with 17 bases between. The CDR3 totals 12 residues.